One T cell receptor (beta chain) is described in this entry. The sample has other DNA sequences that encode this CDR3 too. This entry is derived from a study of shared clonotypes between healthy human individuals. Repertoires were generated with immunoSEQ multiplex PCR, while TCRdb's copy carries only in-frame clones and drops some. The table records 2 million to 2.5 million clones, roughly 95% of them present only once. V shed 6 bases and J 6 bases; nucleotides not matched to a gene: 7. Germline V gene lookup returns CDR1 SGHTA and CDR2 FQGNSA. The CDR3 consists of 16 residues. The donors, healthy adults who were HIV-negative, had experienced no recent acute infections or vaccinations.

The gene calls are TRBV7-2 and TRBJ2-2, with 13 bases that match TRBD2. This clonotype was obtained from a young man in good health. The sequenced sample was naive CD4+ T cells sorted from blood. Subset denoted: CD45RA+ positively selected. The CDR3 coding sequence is TGTGCCAGCAGTCGCGGACTAGCGGGAGTGGCCGGGGAGCTGTTTTTT. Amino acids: CASSRGLAGVAGELFF.